This TCR beta chain was sequenced for a study of T cell repertoires in cytomegalovirus infection. Study overall: A matching HLA type, together with CMV infection, was signaled by public TCR beta signatures.

The germline V gene encodes CDR1 LNHDA and CDR2 SQIVND (reference sequence). V was cut by 5 bases and J by 7 bases, with 17 bases left in between. The CDR3 loop spans 14 amino acids. This clonotype was picked up many times. TCRdb passed the reads through MiXCR, listing each CDR3 protein once. This table has nearly 550,000 distinct CDR3 sequences, 15% to 20% appearing once. J is TRBJ1-1 and V is TRBV19, with a weak D call TRBD1 (6 bases). What was sequenced was CD8+ T cells from PBMCs. This TCR was recovered from a human donor in good health (CMV status not recorded). Some clones in this sample may be carry-over from other donors' samples. The CDR3: CASSAEQGLGEAFF. The CDR3, as DNA: TGTGCCAGTAGTGCCGAACAGGGCCTCGGTGAAGCTTTCTTT.